The clone carrying this T cell receptor beta chain was seen ten or more times. The antigen remains unidentified. TCRdb called the RT-PCR reads again in MiXCR, with one record for every CDR3 protein. The sample lists roughly 650,000 distinct CDR3 sequences, roughly 14% occurring once. Trimming cost V 1 base and J 5 bases; bases outside gene matches: 16. Germline-derived CDR1 and CDR2 are MGHRA and YSYEKL. This CDR3 region has 18 residues. This sample is part of a study of response to subunit inactivated influenza vaccine. Study-wide points: Few additional T cells are recruited per seasonal influenza vaccination, authors suggested.

The TCR comes from a man aged 50 or older who received an inactivated influenza vaccine. The sequencing here drew on PBMCs from blood, taken approximately 13 days after vaccination. The gene calls are TRBV4-1 and TRBJ1-1; 7 bases are shared with TRBD1. CDR3 in amino acids: CASSQGPQGRSVGTEAFF. Written as DNA, the CDR3 is TGCGCCAGCAGCCAAGGCCCACAGGGGAGGTCGGTTGGAACTGAAGCTTTCTTT.